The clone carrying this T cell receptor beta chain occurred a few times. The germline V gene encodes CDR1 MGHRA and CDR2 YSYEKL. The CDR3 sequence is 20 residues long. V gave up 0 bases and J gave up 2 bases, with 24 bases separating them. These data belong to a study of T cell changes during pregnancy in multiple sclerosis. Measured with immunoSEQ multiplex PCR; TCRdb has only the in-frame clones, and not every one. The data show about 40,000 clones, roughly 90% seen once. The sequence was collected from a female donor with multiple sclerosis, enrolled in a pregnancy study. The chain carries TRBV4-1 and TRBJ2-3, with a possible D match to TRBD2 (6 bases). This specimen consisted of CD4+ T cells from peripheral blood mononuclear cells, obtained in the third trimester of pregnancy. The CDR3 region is CASSQDPPSSGSIHTDTQYF. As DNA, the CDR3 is TGCGCCAGCAGCCAAGATCCCCCCTCATCCGGGAGCATTCACACAGATACGCAGTATTTT.